The 2 T cell receptor beta chains below were found in one sample sequenced in a study of CD8 T cells in Susac syndrome. About 0.5 to 1 ug RNA was reverse transcribed with random hexamers. One entry per CDR3 protein results from TCRdb running MiXCR on the immunoSEQ multiplex PCR reads. Among 55,000 to 80,000 distinct CDR3 sequences listed, roughly 93% were seen once. Sequencing was performed on CD4+ T cells from PBMCs. The receptors stem from a human donor with Susac syndrome.

This chain joins TRBV5-1 and TRBJ1-1; no reliable D call. The CDR3 runs 15 residues. V was clipped by 0 bases and J by 4 bases, with 13 bases between them. In germline, CDR1 is SGHRS, CDR2 YFSETQ. CDR3 amino acids: CASSLEASSGTEAFF. CDR3 DNA sequence: TGCGCCAGCAGCTTGGAAGCCTCGAGCGGCACTGAAGCTTTCTTT.

The chain combines TRBV7-2 with TRBJ2-7; D unresolved. Trimming shortened V by 4 bases and J by 0 bases, and 10 bases separated the two germline ends. The length of the CDR3 is 14 residues. Germline CDR1 SGHTA, CDR2 FQGNSA. The CDR3 sequence: CASSSPRSSYEQYF. CDR3 coding DNA: TGTGCCAGCAGCTCTCCAAGGAGCTCCTACGAGCAGTACTTC.